This TCR beta chain was identified in a study of blood T cell repertoires in COVID-19. Study-wide context: Samples representing acute and convalescent COVID-19 were sourced from the United States, Italy and Spain. PBMCs, B-cell-depleted T cells, or T cells provided the cDNA or gDNA that made up the material.

Per the study methods: Amplification of reference gene primers was used by the study to estimate nucleated cell counts. Libraries were prepared by immunoSEQ multiplex PCR; TCRdb keeps only in-frame clonotypes and omits some of them. That table is the source of V, J and clone size, and D and trimming were worked out from the DNA. This table holds about 52,000 clones, approximately 83% found once. The germline V and J ends were trimmed by 1 base and 0 bases, with 6 bases remaining between them. Germline V CDR1 and CDR2: SEHNR, FQNEAQ (reference sequence). The length of the CDR3 is 14 residues. The chain has TRBV7-9 and TRBJ1-2, with no clear D. The TCR comes from a human donor in a cohort sampled during active COVID-19. The sample comprised peripheral blood. CDR3 in amino acids: CASSLGETNYGYTF. Written as DNA, the CDR3 is TGTGCCAGCAGCTTAGGGGAGACTAACTATGGCTACACCTTC.